These T cell receptor beta chains were read from a single sample in a study of beta chain features in type 1 diabetes. Repertoires were generated with immunoSEQ multiplex PCR, while TCRdb's copy carries only in-frame clones and drops some. The data show hundreds of thousands of clones, about 14% seen once. What was sequenced was naive CD4+ T cells from blood. These receptors originate from a man aged 25 to 40 in good health. Each CDR3 is given with its conserved first and last residue. Each record gives: CDR3 length, D gene, J gene, clone size, V gene, CDR3 protein, CDR3 DNA. The D gene is left open where the match is weak. Size values are once, few and many counts, or a class for expanded clones, and some rows have none.

>15|TRBD2|TRBJ2-3|few|TRBV5-1
CASSSIAGGTDTQYF
TGCGCCAGCAGCTCGATAGCGGGAGGCACAGATACGCAGTATTTT
>14|-|TRBJ1-5|-|TRBV4-3
CASSQDFVNQPQHF
TGCGCCAGCAGCCAAGATTTCGTCAATCAGCCCCAGCATTTT
>16|TRBD1|TRBJ2-3|few|TRBV7-2
CASSLDRTGGTDTQYF
TGTGCCAGCAGCTTAGATAGGACAGGGGGCACAGATACGCAGTATTTT
>12|-|TRBJ2-6|-|TRBV30
CAWSSTSSVLTF
TGTGCCTGGAGCTCGACTAGTTCCGTCCTGACTTTC
>16|-|TRBJ2-3|few|TRBV15
CATSAISKDSDPGQYF
TGTGCCACCAGCGCCATCAGCAAGGACTCAGACCCCGGGCAGTATTTT
>15|TRBD2|TRBJ2-1|few|TRBV5-4
CASSLTSGSYNEQFF
TGTGCCAGCAGCTTGACTAGCGGTTCCTACAATGAGCAGTTCTTC
>15|TRBD1|TRBJ2-3|-|TRBV4-1
CASSQGTGGPDTQYF
TGCGCCAGCAGCCAAGGGACAGGGGGCCCAGATACGCAGTATTTT
>15|-|TRBJ2-3|few|TRBV15
CATSRGPGPTDTQYF
TGTGCCACCAGCAGAGGGCCGGGCCCCACAGATACGCAGTATTTT
>12|-|TRBJ2-5|-|TRBV7-8
CASSPRIGAQYF
TGTGCCAGCAGCCCCCGGATTGGGGCCCAGTACTTC
>13|-|TRBJ2-1|-|TRBV4-3
CASSPLVDNEQFF
TGCGCCAGCAGCCCCCTCGTGGACAATGAGCAGTTCTTC
>12|TRBD1|TRBJ2-7|few|TRBV29-1
CSVAQGVYEQYF
TGCAGCGTTGCGCAGGGGGTCTACGAGCAGTACTTC
>14|-|TRBJ2-2|-|TRBV30
CAWSTSETPRELFF
TGTGCCTGGTCAACGAGCGAAACACCGAGGGAGCTGTTTTTT
>12|-|TRBJ1-4|few|TRBV11-2
CASSLYSEKLFF
TGTGCCAGCAGCTTATATAGTGAAAAACTGTTTTTT
>14|-|TRBJ2-5|-|TRBV5-6
CASSLGTAVRVQYF
TGTGCCAGCAGCTTAGGGACGGCCGTGCGGGTCCAGTACTTC
>12|-|TRBJ1-3|-|TRBV7-9
CASSLRGNTIYF
TGTGCCAGCAGCTTAAGGGGAAACACCATATATTTT
>13|-|TRBJ2-1|-|TRBV15
CATSRGARIEQFF
TGTGCCACCAGCAGAGGCGCACGAATAGAGCAGTTCTTC
>16|TRBD1|TRBJ2-7|few|TRBV4-1
CASSPHYRGSSYEQYF
TGCGCCAGCAGCCCCCATTACAGGGGCAGCTCCTACGAGCAGTACTTC
>13|-|TRBJ2-5|few|TRBV6-5
CASSWSPGQTQYF
TGTGCCAGCAGTTGGAGTCCAGGGCAGACCCAGTACTTC
>10|-|TRBJ1-5|-|TRBV6-1
CASRGEAQHF
TGTGCCAGCAGGGGGGAGGCCCAGCATTTT
>14|-|TRBJ1-4|few|TRBV29-1
CSVRRGPSPEKLFF
TGCAGCGTACGACGAGGGCCGAGCCCTGAAAAACTGTTTTTT
>13|TRBD2|TRBJ2-5|-|TRBV29-1
CSVEVSGGETQYF
TGCAGCGTTGAAGTTTCGGGAGGAGAGACCCAGTACTTC
>15|TRBD2|TRBJ2-3|few|TRBV7-2
CASSPITSGTDTQYF
TGTGCCAGCAGCCCCATCACTAGCGGCACAGATACGCAGTATTTT
>13|-|TRBJ1-5|-|TRBV7-2
CASSLVGDQPQHF
TGTGCCAGCAGCTTAGTGGGGGATCAGCCCCAGCATTTT
>13|TRBD1|TRBJ2-3|few|TRBV14
CASSLQGEYTQYF
TGTGCCAGCAGCTTACAGGGGGAATATACGCAGTATTTT
>15|TRBD1|TRBJ2-2|many|TRBV9
CASNSGGANTGELFF
TGTGCCAGCAACTCAGGGGGTGCGAACACCGGGGAGCTGTTTTTT
>13|-|TRBJ2-7|few|TRBV9
CASSVDELGEQYF
TGTGCCAGCAGCGTGGACGAATTAGGGGAGCAGTACTTC
>16|TRBD1|TRBJ2-2|few|TRBV9
CASSAPGQGQGGELFF
TGTGCCAGCAGCGCCCCGGGACAGGGCCAAGGCGGGGAGCTGTTTTTT
>16|TRBD1|TRBJ2-1|-|TRBV5-6
CASRTTGTGFINEQFF
TGTGCCAGCAGGACCACCGGGACAGGGTTTATTAATGAGCAGTTCTTC
>16|-|TRBJ2-2|few|TRBV21-1
CASSKARDQGIGELFF
TGTGCCAGCAGCAAAGCAAGAGATCAGGGGATCGGGGAGCTGTTTTTT
>13|-|TRBJ2-5|few|TRBV5-1
CASGPTGQETQYF
TGCGCCAGCGGACCGACAGGCCAAGAGACCCAGTACTTC
>17|-|TRBJ1-4|few|TRBV7-4
CASNSWARGLENEKLFF
TGTGCCAGCAACTCGTGGGCGCGGGGCTTGGAAAATGAAAAACTGTTTTTT
>14|-|TRBJ1-1|few|TRBV25-1
CASNGHSANTEAFF
TGTGCCAGCAACGGGCATTCGGCGAACACTGAAGCTTTCTTT
>11|-|TRBJ2-5|few|TRBV30
CAWSTGQTQYF
TGTGCCTGGAGTACAGGGCAGACCCAGTACTTC
>15|TRBD2|TRBJ2-3|-|TRBV7-2
CASTPLAGPRDTQYF
TGTGCCAGCACCCCTTTAGCGGGGCCTCGAGATACGCAGTATTTT
>16|TRBD2|TRBJ2-7|-|TRBV15
CATSKSDGTRGYQQYF
TGTGCCACCAGCAAAAGTGACGGGACTAGAGGATACCAGCAGTACTTC
>14|-|TRBJ2-3|-|TRBV9
CASSAGGRTDTQYF
TGTGCCAGCAGCGCGGGGGGCCGCACAGATACGCAGTATTTT
>14|TRBD2|TRBJ2-7|-|TRBV10-3
CAIRSGSNVHEQYF
TGTGCCATACGCAGCGGGAGTAATGTCCACGAGCAGTACTTC
>16|TRBD2|TRBJ2-3|-|TRBV6-1
CASSEFLAGATDTQYF
TGTGCCAGCAGTGAATTCCTAGCGGGAGCTACAGATACGCAGTATTTT
>17|TRBD2|TRBJ2-2|-|TRBV7-9
CASSFGTSGRDTGELFF
TGTGCCAGCAGCTTCGGGACTAGCGGGAGGGACACCGGGGAGCTGTTTTTT
>13|-|TRBJ1-1|-|TRBV9
CASSVSMNTEAFF
TGTGCCAGCAGCGTAAGTATGAACACTGAAGCTTTCTTT
>13|-|TRBJ2-7|-|TRBV2
CASRVGPSYEQYF
TGTGCCAGCAGAGTGGGACCGAGCTACGAGCAGTACTTC
>17|-|TRBJ2-1|-|TRBV1
CTSSSSIAGGGFNEQFF
TGCACCAGCAGCTCATCTATAGCGGGAGGAGGATTCAATGAGCAGTTCTTC
>13|-|TRBJ2-2|few|TRBV30
CAWSGGNTGELFF
TGTGCCTGGAGTGGGGGGAACACCGGGGAGCTGTTTTTT
>14|TRBD2|TRBJ2-5|few|TRBV10-1
CASSAGGPQETQYF
TGCGCCAGCTCGGCGGGGGGACCTCAAGAGACCCAGTACTTC
>15|TRBD2|TRBJ2-5|few|TRBV7-3
CASSYSGGTRETQYF
TGTGCCAGCAGCTACAGCGGGGGGACCCGGGAGACCCAGTACTTC
>16|TRBD1|TRBJ2-5|-|TRBV11-1
CASSFTGTGGQETQYF
TGTGCCAGCAGCTTCACCGGGACAGGGGGCCAAGAGACCCAGTACTTC
>13|TRBD2|TRBJ2-5|-|TRBV2
CASSGSLQETQYF
TGTGCCAGTAGCGGGAGCCTACAAGAGACCCAGTACTTC
>16|TRBD1|TRBJ2-2|-|TRBV25-1
CASSETDRGYTGELFF
TGTGCCAGCAGTGAAACGGACAGGGGATACACCGGGGAGCTGTTTTTT
>14|TRBD1|TRBJ1-2|-|TRBV7-9
CASRGQGNNYGYTF
TGTGCCAGCAGAGGACAGGGGAATAACTATGGCTACACCTTC
>18|TRBD2|TRBJ2-1|few|TRBV28
CASSLTRGLAGRNNEQFF
TGTGCCAGCAGTTTAACCCGCGGACTAGCGGGGCGAAACAATGAGCAGTTCTTC
>12|-|TRBJ2-7|-|TRBV29-1
CSVRSQGYEQYF
TGCAGCGTTAGATCTCAGGGCTACGAGCAGTACTTC
>11|-|TRBJ1-1|-|TRBV30
CAWSKGPEAFF
TGTGCCTGGAGTAAAGGGCCTGAAGCTTTCTTT
>16|TRBD2|TRBJ2-1|-|TRBV7-7
CASSSTLAGGSNEQFF
TGTGCCAGCAGCTCAACCCTAGCGGGGGGGTCCAATGAGCAGTTCTTC
>12|TRBD2|TRBJ2-2|few|TRBV29-1
CSAKLAAGELFF
TGCAGCGCCAAACTAGCGGCCGGGGAGCTGTTTTTT
>15|-|TRBJ1-5|few|TRBV30
CAWKEGRRSNQPQHF
TGTGCCTGGAAAGAGGGGAGAAGAAGCAATCAGCCCCAGCATTTT
>13|-|TRBJ2-3|-|TRBV29-1
CSVLEGLADTQYF
TGCAGCGTTTTAGAGGGCTTGGCAGATACGCAGTATTTT
>13|TRBD1|TRBJ1-1|-|TRBV10-3
CASRGALNTEAFF
TGTGCCTCCAGGGGGGCCTTAAACACTGAAGCTTTCTTT
>11|-|TRBJ2-7|many|TRBV25-1
CASSQYYEQYF
TGTGCCAGCAGTCAATACTACGAGCAGTACTTC
>17|TRBD2|TRBJ2-1|few|TRBV7-2
CASSPRASGSGYNEQFF
TGTGCCAGCAGCCCCCGCGCGAGCGGGAGTGGGTACAATGAGCAGTTCTTC